The T cell receptor beta chain described here comes from a study of CD8+CD57+ T cells in acquired aplastic anemia. Overall study: Yields of DNA that came from sorted CD4+ and CD8+ cells averaged approximately 3.5 ug.

Germline V gene sequence: CDR1 KGHDR, CDR2 SFDVKD. This CDR3 comprises 11 residues. V gave up 10 bases and J gave up 9 bases, with 12 bases separating them. The authors sequenced patients whose flow cytometry had shown CD8+CD57+ cell expansion. The study profiled TCR beta VDJ and CDR3 using genomic DNA as template. One entry per CDR3 protein results from TCRdb running MiXCR on the reads. The sample has roughly 220,000 distinct CDR3 sequences, about 60% seen once. This TCR was recovered from a human donor with aplastic anemia. The chain is built from TRBV24-1 and TRBJ1-5; perhaps TRBD1 as D (5 bases). The sample taken for sequencing was sorted CD4+, CD8+, or CD8+CD57+ T cells (not recorded which) from PBMCs. The CDR3 loop is CATGDGGPQHF. The CDR3 DNA follows: TGTGCCACGGGTGACGGGGGGCCCCAGCATTTT.